A selection of T cell receptor beta chains follows, all from one sample in a study of type 1 regulatory T cells. These receptors are not linked to any known antigen. A single record per CDR3 protein comes from TCRdb applying MiXCR to the reads. Of tens of thousands of distinct CDR3 sequences in the sample, around 62% were seen once. What was sequenced was cultured non-Tr1 T cells, either the whole culture or a sorted T cell fraction (not recorded which). Receptors were obtained from a human donor in good health. The CDR3 runs from the conserved cysteine through the conserved F or W. Each record gives: V gene, J gene, CDR3 length, D gene, clone size, CDR3 protein, CDR3 DNA. A D gene is named only where the DNA matches it firmly. Rows give clone size only sometimes, using once, few, many, or a class for an expanded clone.

v_gene: TRBV6-7
j_gene: TRBJ2-2
len: 16
d_gene: NA
abundance: NA
CDR3aa: CASSYPRLSGTGELFF
CDR3nt: TGTGCCAGCAGTTACCCCCGGCTCAGCGGCACCGGGGAGCTGTTTTTT

v_gene: TRBV19
j_gene: TRBJ2-7
len: 17
d_gene: TRBD2
abundance: NA
CDR3aa: CASSIKGLAGGDYEQYF
CDR3nt: TGTGCCAGTAGTATAAAGGGACTAGCGGGAGGCGACTACGAGCAGTACTTC

v_gene: TRBV6-1
j_gene: TRBJ2-7
len: 14
d_gene: NA
abundance: NA
CDR3aa: CASTLMTGTYEQYF
CDR3nt: TGTGCCAGCACCCTGATGACGGGCACCTACGAGCAGTACTTC

v_gene: TRBV6-5
j_gene: TRBJ1-4
len: 12
d_gene: NA
abundance: NA
CDR3aa: CASSDTNEKLFF
CDR3nt: TGTGCCAGCAGTGACACAAATGAAAAACTGTTTTTT

v_gene: TRBV28
j_gene: TRBJ2-4
len: 12
d_gene: NA
abundance: NA
CDR3aa: CASSTNRDIQYF
CDR3nt: TGTGCCAGCAGTACAAACCGGGACATTCAGTACTTC

v_gene: TRBV11-2
j_gene: TRBJ2-1
len: 13
d_gene: NA
abundance: NA
CDR3aa: CASSRLQGYEQFF
CDR3nt: TGTGCCAGCAGCCGACTACAGGGTTATGAGCAGTTCTTC

v_gene: TRBV20-1
j_gene: TRBJ2-5
len: 12
d_gene: NA
abundance: many
CDR3aa: CSARGGAETQYF
CDR3nt: TGCAGTGCTAGAGGCGGGGCAGAGACCCAGTACTTC

v_gene: TRBV20-1
j_gene: TRBJ2-7
len: 16
d_gene: TRBD2
abundance: NA
CDR3aa: CSAAGQTSGRAHEQYF
CDR3nt: TGCAGTGCTGCGGGACAGACTAGCGGGAGGGCCCACGAGCAGTACTTC

v_gene: TRBV6-2/TRBV6-3
j_gene: TRBJ1-1
len: 13
d_gene: NA
abundance: NA
CDR3aa: CASSHGQSTEAFF
CDR3nt: TGTGCCAGCAGCCACGGACAAAGCACTGAAGCTTTCTTT

v_gene: TRBV20-1
j_gene: TRBJ2-1
len: 15
d_gene: TRBD2
abundance: NA
CDR3aa: CSAVLAGGYGDEQFF
CDR3nt: TGCAGTGCTGTCCTAGCGGGAGGATATGGGGATGAGCAGTTCTTC

v_gene: TRBV7-8
j_gene: TRBJ2-2
len: 14
d_gene: NA
abundance: NA
CDR3aa: CASSLGRVAGELFF
CDR3nt: TGTGCCAGCAGCTTAGGCCGGGTGGCCGGGGAGCTGTTTTTT

v_gene: TRBV18
j_gene: TRBJ1-1
len: 11
d_gene: NA
abundance: NA
CDR3aa: CASSPITEAFF
CDR3nt: TGTGCCAGCTCACCAATCACTGAAGCTTTCTTT

v_gene: TRBV7-8
j_gene: TRBJ1-3
len: 14
d_gene: NA
abundance: NA
CDR3aa: CASSPLLSGNTIYF
CDR3nt: TGTGCCAGCAGCCCGCTCCTGAGTGGAAACACCATATATTTT

v_gene: TRBV3-1
j_gene: TRBJ2-5
len: 15
d_gene: TRBD2
abundance: once
CDR3aa: CASSQALAGAETQYF
CDR3nt: TGTGCCAGCAGCCAGGCCCTAGCGGGAGCAGAGACCCAGTACTTC

v_gene: TRBV15
j_gene: TRBJ2-5
len: 15
d_gene: TRBD2
abundance: NA
CDR3aa: CATSWLAGNQETQYF
CDR3nt: TGTGCCACCAGCTGGCTAGCGGGGAATCAAGAGACCCAGTACTTC

v_gene: TRBV3-1
j_gene: TRBJ2-3
len: 16
d_gene: NA
abundance: NA
CDR3aa: CASSPQAATSTDTQYF
CDR3nt: TGTGCCAGCAGCCCTCAAGCGGCCACTAGCACAGATACGCAGTATTTT

v_gene: TRBV24-1
j_gene: TRBJ2-7
len: 13
d_gene: NA
abundance: NA
CDR3aa: CATSADGTRRRYF
CDR3nt: TGTGCCACCAGTGCCGATGGGACTCGGAGGCGGTACTTC

v_gene: TRBV18
j_gene: TRBJ1-1
len: 18
d_gene: NA
abundance: few
CDR3aa: CASSLNPTGPKMNTEAFF
CDR3nt: TGTGCCAGCTCACTCAACCCGACGGGACCAAAAATGAACACTGAAGCTTTCTTT

v_gene: TRBV5-4
j_gene: TRBJ2-3
len: 14
d_gene: NA
abundance: once
CDR3aa: CASGAGSHRDTQYF
CDR3nt: TGTGCCAGCGGCGCGGGGAGTCACAGAGATACGCAGTATTTT

v_gene: TRBV9
j_gene: TRBJ2-3
len: 12
d_gene: NA
abundance: NA
CDR3aa: CASSVDTDTQYF
CDR3nt: TGTGCCAGCAGCGTTGACACAGATACGCAGTATTTT

v_gene: TRBV15
j_gene: TRBJ2-2
len: 17
d_gene: NA
abundance: NA
CDR3aa: CATSRKGVSTNTGELFF
CDR3nt: TGTGCCACCAGCAGAAAAGGGGTTTCCACGAACACCGGGGAGCTGTTTTTT

v_gene: TRBV4-2
j_gene: TRBJ2-7
len: 16
d_gene: TRBD2
abundance: few
CDR3aa: CASSQEVRSGRGEQYF
CDR3nt: TGTGCCAGCAGCCAAGAAGTCCGGAGCGGGAGGGGCGAGCAGTACTTC

v_gene: TRBV5-1
j_gene: TRBJ2-4
len: 16
d_gene: TRBD1
abundance: NA
CDR3aa: CASSLEGQGAKNIQYF
CDR3nt: TGCGCCAGCAGCTTGGAGGGACAGGGGGCCAAAAACATTCAGTACTTC

v_gene: TRBV29-1
j_gene: TRBJ2-3
len: 15
d_gene: NA
abundance: NA
CDR3aa: CSVEIREKGTDTQYF
CDR3nt: TGCAGCGTTGAGATTCGGGAGAAGGGCACAGATACGCAGTATTTT

v_gene: TRBV7-2
j_gene: TRBJ1-1
len: 13
d_gene: NA
abundance: NA
CDR3aa: CASSKLPSTEAFF
CDR3nt: TGTGCCAGCAGCAAACTCCCCAGCACTGAAGCTTTCTTT

v_gene: TRBV27
j_gene: TRBJ1-5
len: 15
d_gene: NA
abundance: NA
CDR3aa: CATKRGAGGNQPQHF
CDR3nt: TGTGCCACCAAACGGGGGGCTGGAGGCAATCAGCCCCAGCATTTT

v_gene: TRBV6-1
j_gene: TRBJ2-7
len: 15
d_gene: TRBD2
abundance: NA
CDR3aa: CASIQDSGRIYEQYF
CDR3nt: TGTGCCAGCATTCAGGATAGCGGGAGAATCTACGAGCAGTACTTC

v_gene: TRBV5-1
j_gene: TRBJ2-3
len: 14
d_gene: NA
abundance: once
CDR3aa: CASAPRERSDTQYF
CDR3nt: TGCGCCAGTGCCCCCCGTGAGCGGTCGGATACGCAGTATTTT

v_gene: TRBV4-2
j_gene: TRBJ1-5
len: 15
d_gene: NA
abundance: NA
CDR3aa: CASSQDRRNNQPQHF
CDR3nt: TGTGCCAGCAGCCAAGATAGACGGAACAATCAGCCCCAGCATTTT

v_gene: TRBV20-1
j_gene: TRBJ1-1
len: 14
d_gene: NA
abundance: NA
CDR3aa: CSARIPADWAEAFF
CDR3nt: TGCAGTGCTAGAATCCCAGCAGACTGGGCTGAAGCTTTCTTT

v_gene: TRBV10-1
j_gene: TRBJ1-2
len: 14
d_gene: TRBD1
abundance: NA
CDR3aa: CASSDGTGSRGYTF
CDR3nt: TGCGCCAGCAGTGACGGGACAGGGAGTCGTGGCTACACCTTC

v_gene: TRBV28
j_gene: TRBJ2-1
len: 15
d_gene: TRBD2
abundance: few
CDR3aa: CASRVGLAGAGEQFF
CDR3nt: TGTGCCAGCAGAGTCGGACTAGCGGGAGCTGGTGAGCAGTTCTTC

v_gene: TRBV7-2
j_gene: TRBJ2-7
len: 15
d_gene: TRBD2
abundance: NA
CDR3aa: CASSRLAGETYEQYF
CDR3nt: TGTGCCAGCAGCCGACTAGCGGGAGAGACCTACGAGCAGTACTTC

v_gene: TRBV5-1
j_gene: TRBJ2-1
len: 13
d_gene: NA
abundance: NA
CDR3aa: CASSLASPNEQFF
CDR3nt: TGCGCCAGCAGCTTGGCCTCTCCCAATGAGCAGTTCTTC

v_gene: TRBV6-6
j_gene: TRBJ2-1
len: 16
d_gene: TRBD1
abundance: NA
CDR3aa: CASSKTPGQGIVEQFF
CDR3nt: TGTGCCAGCAGTAAAACCCCGGGACAGGGAATTGTTGAGCAGTTCTTC

v_gene: TRBV5-1
j_gene: TRBJ2-7
len: 14
d_gene: NA
abundance: NA
CDR3aa: CASSLDPGRYEQYF
CDR3nt: TGCGCCAGCAGCTTGGATCCAGGGAGATACGAGCAGTACTTC

v_gene: TRBV15
j_gene: TRBJ2-3
len: 16
d_gene: TRBD1
abundance: NA
CDR3aa: CATNTRQGTSTDTQYF
CDR3nt: TGTGCCACCAACACACGACAGGGGACTAGCACAGATACGCAGTATTTT

v_gene: TRBV13
j_gene: TRBJ1-2
len: 15
d_gene: TRBD1
abundance: NA
CDR3aa: CASSAYNDRGGGYTF
CDR3nt: TGTGCCAGCAGCGCCTATAATGACAGGGGGGGAGGCTACACCTTC

v_gene: TRBV5-1
j_gene: TRBJ2-2
len: 15
d_gene: TRBD1
abundance: few
CDR3aa: CASTRTGPGAGELFF
CDR3nt: TGCGCCAGCACCCGGACAGGCCCGGGCGCCGGGGAGCTGTTTTTT